The 21 T cell receptor beta chains reported below all come from one sample, sequenced in a study of OX40 agonist ivuxolimab in advanced cancers. Produced via immunoSEQ multiplex PCR; TCRdb's table is partial and in-frame only. The repertoire holds some 120,000 clones, with 85% to 95% as singletons. Material: CD4+ or CD8+ T cells sorted from blood, obtained in a trial of the OX40 agonist ivuxolimab. Receptors originate from an adult with an advanced solid tumor such as melanoma, head and neck, liver or kidney cancer.

The rearrangement joins TRBV6-5 to TRBJ1-2; tentatively, D is TRBD1 (5 bases). V lost 0 bases and J lost 2, with 13 bases in between. The CDR3 spans 16 residues. CDR1 and CDR2 (germline): MNHEY, SVGAGI. The CDR3 sequence: CASSYSGPPVNYGYTF. The CDR3 nucleotides are TGTGCCAGCAGTTACTCGGGACCACCAGTAAACTATGGCTACACCTTC.

V usage is TRBV7-2 and J usage is TRBJ2-7, with TRBD1 as a possible D gene (6 bases). Germline values: CDR1 SGHTA, CDR2 FQGNSA. This CDR3 comprises 15 residues. Trimming cost V 5 bases and J 6 bases, with 20 bases left between them. In DNA, the CDR3 is TGTGCCAGCAGCCATCCACAGGGACCTGTAATCGAGCAGTACTTC. It yields the protein CASSHPQGPVIEQYF.

This clone has just a few counts. The chain employs TRBV2 and TRBJ1-1; possibly TRBD1 for D (6 bases). The CDR3 loop spans 14 amino acids. Trimming cost V 4 bases and J 5 bases, with 14 bases left between them. Germline loops: CDR1 SNHLY, CDR2 FYNNEI. The CDR3 bases are TGTGCCAGCAGTGTTGAACAGGGTGAGACTGAAGCTTTCTTT. Translation: CASSVEQGETEAFF.

The V call is TRBV11-3, the J call TRBJ2-5; maybe TRBD1 (6 bases). The J call could be wrong; TRBJ2-7 is a better fit for the DNA end. The germline CDR1 and CDR2 sequences are SGHNT and YENEEA. CDR3 length: 13 amino acids. The DNA of the CDR3 is TGTGCCAGCAGCTTGGACAGCCACTACGAGCAGTACTTC. Encoded protein: CASSLDSHYEQYF.

The chain is built from TRBV7-2 and TRBJ2-1; D unresolved. Germline-derived CDR1 and CDR2 are SGHTA and FQGNSA. Between the trimmed V and J ends, which lost 1 base and 0 bases, there was a span of 4 bases. The CDR3 is 14 residues long. For the CDR3, the DNA is TGTGCCAGCAGCTTAGTCAGCTCCTACAATGAGCAGTTCTTC. Encoded protein: CASSLVSSYNEQFF.

The V gene is TRBV19, the J gene TRBJ2-2; no definite D call. This CDR3 is built from 12 residues. CDR1 and CDR2 (germline): LNHDA, SQIVND (reference sequence). Trimming left V 4 bases short and J 3 bases short, with 3 bases between. The DNA for the CDR3 is TGTGCCAGTAGTAGGGACACCGGGGAGCTGTTTTTT. Translating it yields CASSRDTGELFF.

The gene calls are TRBV27 and TRBJ2-7; 7 bases map to TRBD1. Germline V gives CDR1 MNHEY, CDR2 SMNVEV (reference sequence). After removal of 0 bases from V and 0 bases from J, the junction contained 8 bases not matched to a gene. The CDR3 length is 17 residues. CDR3 DNA sequence: TGTGCCAGCAGTTTATCCCTTCCAGGGGGTCCCTCCTACGAGCAGTACTTC. It is translated as CASSLSLPGGPSYEQYF.

The chain carries TRBV6-1 and TRBJ2-7, with 7 bases matching TRBD2. CDR1 is MNHNS, CDR2 SASEGT, per germline. Trimming at V came to 2 bases and at J to 5 bases, leaving 9 bases not matched to a gene. The CDR3 is 15 residues long. CDR3: CASSEWGGKEDEQYF. The CDR3 coding sequence is TGTGCCAGCAGTGAATGGGGGGGGAAGGAGGACGAGCAGTACTTC.

The chain carries TRBV7-9 and TRBJ2-7; TRBD1 matches at 7 bases. V dropped 5 bases and J dropped 6; count of bases not matched to a gene: 4. This CDR3 has 12 residues. Looked up from germline, CDR1 is SEHNR and CDR2 is FQNEAQ (reference sequence). CDR3 residues: CASSPRTGEQYF. CDR3 nucleotide sequence: TGTGCCAGCAGCCCGAGGACAGGCGAGCAGTACTTC.

The chain is built from TRBV7-2 and TRBJ2-7, with 8 bases aligning to TRBD2. V gave up 5 bases and J gave up 2 bases; unmatched junction bases: 8. This CDR3 spans 15 amino acids. Germline assignment: CDR1 SGHTA and CDR2 FQGNSA. CDR3 protein: CASSATSGQTYEQYF. CDR3 DNA sequence: TGTGCCAGCAGCGCTACTAGCGGACAGACCTACGAGCAGTACTTC.

This sequence joins TRBV18 and TRBJ2-2; 9 nucleotides align to TRBD2. The germline V gene encodes CDR1 KGHSH and CDR2 LQKENI. V trimming: 2 bases; J trimming: 2 bases; junction bases outside the gene matches: 3. This CDR3 contains 16 residues. The CDR3 here is CASSPFLAGNTGELFF. CDR3 sequence (DNA): TGTGCCAGCTCACCATTCCTAGCGGGAAACACCGGGGAGCTGTTTTTT.

The chain links TRBV9 to TRBJ2-5; possible D gene TRBD2, 5 bases. In germline, CDR1 is SGDLS, CDR2 YYNGEE. Between the trimmed V and J ends, which lost 2 bases and 2 bases, there was a span of 16 bases. The CDR3 extends over 16 amino acids. CDR3 nucleotide sequence: TGTGCCAGCAGCGTTAGTAGCGAAGGAGCTCAAGAGACCCAGTACTTC. Encoded protein: CASSVSSEGAQETQYF.

The genes are TRBV5-4 and TRBJ2-1; D remains unclear. Germline-derived CDR1 and CDR2 are SGHNT and YYREEE (reference sequence). This CDR3 has 14 amino acids. V gave up 2 bases and J gave up 3 bases, with 9 bases separating them. In DNA, the CDR3 is TGTGCCAGCAGCTTAGGTCTCGGCTACAATGAGCAGTTCTTC. Translation gives CASSLGLGYNEQFF.

The chain employs TRBV18 and TRBJ2-2; 11 bases fit TRBD2. V shed 3 bases, J shed 4 bases, and the junction held 4 bases outside the gene matches. This CDR3 is built from 16 residues. Germline CDR1 is KGHSH and CDR2 is LQKENI. The CDR3 reads CASSPRLAGSTGELFF. CDR3 DNA sequence: TGTGCCAGCTCACCCCGACTAGCGGGAAGCACCGGGGAGCTGTTTTTT.

This clone was counted a single time. The V and J genes are TRBV6-5 and TRBJ2-3, with 7 bases that match TRBD1. The CDR3 spans 14 residues. The V segment lost 6 bases and the J segment 6 bases; nucleotides outside the gene matches: 9. From germline, CDR1 is MNHEY and CDR2 SVGAGI. The DNA of the CDR3 is TGTGCCAGCAGCCCTTGGACAGGCGGGGATACGCAGTATTTT. Its protein product is CASSPWTGGDTQYF.

The chain couples TRBV6-5 to TRBJ1-2; D ambiguous. Trimming removed 0 bases at V and 10 bases at J, with 12 bases between. Germline CDR1 reads MNHEY; CDR2 reads SVGAGI. The CDR3 runs 13 residues. The CDR3 region is CASSYSFGWDYTF. The CDR3 coding sequence is TGTGCCAGCAGTTACTCGTTTGGGTGGGACTACACCTTC.

V gene TRBV7-3 combines with J gene TRBJ2-1, with 10 bases lining up with TRBD2. The CDR3 is 18 amino acids. J lost 8 bases, V lost 0 bases, and 13 bases had no gene match. CDR1 and CDR2 from the germline V gene are SGHTA and FQGTGA. In nucleotides, the CDR3 is TGTGCCAGCAGCTTAACGGGTCTAGCGGGGGTTCCCAGGGATGAGCAGTTCTTC. Residues: CASSLTGLAGVPRDEQFF.

This chain joins TRBV28 and TRBJ2-5; 8 positions agree with TRBD2. V trimming: 3 bases; J trimming: 2 bases; junction bases outside the gene matches: 8. Germline assignment: CDR1 MDHEN and CDR2 SYDVKM. The CDR3 sequence is 16 residues long. The CDR3 protein is CASSFLLLAAQETQYF. The CDR3 DNA reads TGTGCCAGCAGTTTCCTCCTACTAGCGGCACAAGAGACCCAGTACTTC.

The chain uses TRBV5-4 and TRBJ1-4; TRBD1 matches at 11 bases. Germline V gene sequence: CDR1 SGHNT, CDR2 YYREEE (reference sequence). Trimming at V came to 4 bases and at J to 0 bases, leaving 8 bases not matched to a gene. CDR3 size: 18 residues. CDR3 loop: CASSQNPGQGATNEKLFF. The CDR3 DNA is TGTGCCAGCAGCCAGAATCCGGGACAGGGGGCAACTAATGAAAAACTGTTTTTT. Full variable domain (missing parts from reference TRBV5-4 and TRBJ1-4): ETGVTQSPTHLIKTRGQQVTLRCSSQSGHNTVSWYQQALGQGPQFIFQYYREEENGRGNFPPRFSGLQFPNYSSELNVNALELDDSALYLCASSQNPGQGATNEKLFFGSGTQLSVL.

The chain carries TRBV19 and TRBJ1-2, with D unresolved. V lost 2 bases and J 0 bases, leaving 10 bases between the germline ends. The CDR3 totals 15 residues. CDR1 LNHDA and CDR2 SQIVND come from the germline V gene (reference sequence). CDR3 region: CASSISPGSNYGYTF. CDR3 in DNA: TGTGCCAGTAGTATATCTCCGGGATCTAACTATGGCTACACCTTC.

The chain links TRBV28 to TRBJ1-1; D possibly corresponds to TRBD1 (6 bases). The V gene's germline CDR1 is MDHEN and CDR2 SYDVKM. V shed 6 bases and J shed 4 bases, with 15 bases lying between them. There are 14 residues in the CDR3. CDR3 residues: CASRGFTGSTEAFF. In DNA form, the CDR3 reads TGTGCCAGCAGGGGATTCACAGGGAGCACTGAAGCTTTCTTT. The whole variable domain, filled in from reference TRBV28 and TRBJ1-1, reads DVKVTQSSRYLVKRTGEKVFLECVQDMDHENMFWYRQDPGLGLRLIYFSYDVKMKEKGDIPEGYSVSREKKERFSLILESASTNQTSMYLCASRGFTGSTEAFFGQGTRLTVV.